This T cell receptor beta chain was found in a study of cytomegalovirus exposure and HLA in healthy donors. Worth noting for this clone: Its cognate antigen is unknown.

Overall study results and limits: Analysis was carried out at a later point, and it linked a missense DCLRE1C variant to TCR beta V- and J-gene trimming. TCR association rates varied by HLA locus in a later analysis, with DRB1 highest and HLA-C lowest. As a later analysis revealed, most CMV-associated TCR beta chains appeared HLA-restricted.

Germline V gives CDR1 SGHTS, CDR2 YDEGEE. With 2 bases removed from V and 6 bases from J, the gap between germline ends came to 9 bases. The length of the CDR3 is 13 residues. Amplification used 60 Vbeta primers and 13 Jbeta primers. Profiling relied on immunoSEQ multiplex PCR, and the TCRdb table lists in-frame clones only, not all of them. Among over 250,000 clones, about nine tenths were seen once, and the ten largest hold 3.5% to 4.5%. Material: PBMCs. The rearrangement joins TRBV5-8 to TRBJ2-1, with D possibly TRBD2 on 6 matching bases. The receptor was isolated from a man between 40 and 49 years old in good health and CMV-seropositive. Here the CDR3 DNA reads TGTGCCAGCAGCTTCGGAGGGTCCAATGAGCAGTTCTTC. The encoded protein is CASSFGGSNEQFF. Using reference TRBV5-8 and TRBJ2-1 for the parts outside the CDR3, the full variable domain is EAGVTQSPTHLIKTRGQQATLRCSPISGHTSVYWYQQALGLGLQFLLWYDEGEERNRGNFPPRFSGRQFPNYSSELNVNALELEDSALYLCASSFGGSNEQFFGPGTRLTVL.